The clone carrying this T cell receptor (beta chain) was recorded many times. Its cognate antigen is unknown. The CDR3 is 12 amino acids. V lost 6 bases and J lost 5, with 10 bases in between. The germline V gene encodes CDR1 SNHLY and CDR2 FYNNEI. The data were obtained in a study of identical twins. TCRdb re-derived calls from the 5' RACE reads in MiXCR, one entry per CDR3 protein. Among around 290,000 distinct CDR3 sequences, 7.5% to 9.5% were seen once, and the ten largest hold 5.5% to 9%. Study-wide results and limits: Abundant cord blood beta clonotypes carried fewer insertions; memory repertoires showed none. There was an excess of low generation probability in the out-of-frame alpha sequences that twins shared. Surplus twin overlap in beta out-of-frame sequences was less pronounced.

These same data were also listed under a study on yellow fever vaccine responses in identical twins.

The V call is TRBV2, the J call TRBJ2-5; weak D call: TRBD1 (5 bases). The source is a young woman in good health. The sequenced sample was CD8+ T cells sorted from blood. The CDR3 sequence is CASSQGVETQYF. In nucleotides, the CDR3 is TGTGCCAGCAGCCAAGGGGTGGAGACCCAGTACTTC.